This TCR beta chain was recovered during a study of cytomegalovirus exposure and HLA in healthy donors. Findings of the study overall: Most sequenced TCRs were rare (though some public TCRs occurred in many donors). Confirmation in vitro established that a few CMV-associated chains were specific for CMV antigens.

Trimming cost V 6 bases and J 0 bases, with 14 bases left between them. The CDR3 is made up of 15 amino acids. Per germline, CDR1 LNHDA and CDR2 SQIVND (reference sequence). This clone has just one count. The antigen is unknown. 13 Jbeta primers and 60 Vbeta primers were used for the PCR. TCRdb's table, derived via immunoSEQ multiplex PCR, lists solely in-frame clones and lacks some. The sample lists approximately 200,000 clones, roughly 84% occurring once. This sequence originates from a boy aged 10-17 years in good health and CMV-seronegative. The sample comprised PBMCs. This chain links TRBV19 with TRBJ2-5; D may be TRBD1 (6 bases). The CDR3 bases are TGTGCCAGTAGCCCACGAGGGACAAACCAAGAGACCCAGTACTTC. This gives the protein CASSPRGTNQETQYF.